Each of the 19 T cell receptor beta chains below was sequenced from the same sample in a study of identical twins. TCRdb reprocessed the 5' RACE reads via MiXCR and lists one record per CDR3 protein. The profile shows around 100,000 distinct CDR3 sequences, about 6.1% of them singletons. Input material: memory T cells sorted from blood. The receptors here all came from a woman aged 50 to 60 in good health.

The chain is built from TRBV12-3 or TRBV12-4 and TRBJ2-7; no definite D call. Trimming pared 3 bases from V and 6 bases from J, leaving 6 bases between. The CDR3 covers 11 residues. The CDR3 is CASSFASEQYF. CDR3 coding DNA: TGTGCCAGCAGTTTTGCTAGCGAGCAGTACTTC.

At least ten counts were recorded for this clonotype. In DNA, the CDR3 is TGTGCCAGCAGTGGGGGAACGAACTATGGCTACACCTTC. Residues: CASSGGTNYGYTF. The rearrangement links TRBV2 to TRBJ1-2, with D unclear. This CDR3 is 13 amino acids long. Germline V gene sequence: CDR1 SNHLY, CDR2 FYNNEI. V was cut by 4 bases and J by 2 bases, with 8 bases left in between. Full variable domain (missing parts from reference TRBV2 and TRBJ1-2): EPEVTQTPSHQVTQMGQEVILRCVPISNHLYFYWYRQILGQKVEFLVSFYNNEISEKSEIFDDQFSVERPDGSNFTLKIRSTKLEDSAMYFCASSGGTNYGYTFGSGTRLTVV.

There are many counts of this clonotype. J is TRBJ1-1 and V is TRBV7-9; D unresolved. V lost 2 bases and J lost 0, with 13 bases in between. The CDR3 has 16 residues. Germline V gene data show CDR1 as SEHNR and CDR2 as FQNEAQ (reference sequence). In nucleotides, the CDR3 is TGTGCCAGCAGCTTAATAGGTAACGAAATGAACACTGAAGCTTTCTTT. This codes for CASSLIGNEMNTEAFF.

This clonotype was seen a handful of times. V is TRBV12-5 and J is TRBJ2-5; D perhaps matches TRBD1 (5 bases). V was pared by 7 bases and J by 5 bases, with 14 bases between. The CDR3 sequence is 13 residues long. CDR1 and CDR2 (germline): LGHNT, FRNRAP. In DNA, the CDR3 is TGTGCTAGTGAAGGGGTGGCCCCGGAGACCCAGTACTTC. The encoded protein is CASEGVAPETQYF. The full variable domain, with the rest looked up from reference TRBV12-5 and TRBJ2-5, is DARVTQTPRHKVTEMGQEVTMRCQPILGHNTVFWYRQTMMQGLELLAYFRNRAPLDDSGMPKDRFSAEMPDATLATLKIQPSEPRDSAVYFCASEGVAPETQYFGPGTRLLVL.

This clonotype showed up many times. V usage is TRBV20-1 and J usage is TRBJ1-1; possibly TRBD1 for D (6 bases). Germline CDR1 is DFQATT and CDR2 is SNEGSKA (reference sequence). Trimming left V 6 bases short and J 6 bases short, with 17 bases between. The CDR3 spans 13 residues. The DNA of the CDR3 is TGCAGTGCGCCACAGGGAATCGTAGCTGAAGCTTTCTTT. Its protein is CSAPQGIVAEAFF.

This clonotype was detected ten times or more. The chain has TRBV20-1 and TRBJ2-7; 7 nucleotides match TRBD1. The germline gives CDR1 DFQATT, CDR2 SNEGSKA (reference sequence). The ends lost 5 bases at V and 1 base at J; junction bases unmatched: 5. The CDR3 loop spans 13 amino acids. The CDR3 loop reads CSASGTESYEQYF. In DNA, the CDR3 is TGCAGTGCTTCCGGGACAGAATCCTACGAGCAGTACTTC.

J is TRBJ1-1 and V is TRBV2; D ambiguous. The CDR3 has 11 amino acids. Germline CDR1 SNHLY, CDR2 FYNNEI. Trimming stripped 5 bases from V and 5 bases from J, with 6 bases between. The CDR3 here is CASSRETEAFF. CDR3 nucleotide sequence: TGTGCCAGCAGTCGGGAGACTGAAGCTTTCTTT.

This clonotype was seen many times. This rearrangement joins TRBV6-1 to TRBJ1-1; D uncertain. The germline gives CDR1 MNHNS, CDR2 SASEGT. This CDR3 is built from 12 residues. V was trimmed by 5 bases and J by 4 bases, leaving 8 bases between them. CDR3 loop: CASSSQLTEAFF. The CDR3 DNA follows: TGTGCCAGCAGTTCCCAACTCACTGAAGCTTTCTTT.

This clonotype appeared a few times. This chain's CDR3 is CASSQDAEGTDTQYF. CDR3 nucleotides: TGCGCCAGCAGCCAAGATGCGGAGGGCACAGATACGCAGTATTTT. The chain combines TRBV4-1 with TRBJ2-3; maybe TRBD2 (5 bases). The CDR3 covers 15 residues. Between the trimmed V and J ends, which lost 0 bases and 1 base, there was a span of 8 bases. Germline CDR1 MGHRA, CDR2 YSYEKL.

This clonotype has ten or more counts. This chain connects TRBV4-1 to TRBJ2-2, with 7 bases that match TRBD1. The germline V gene has CDR1 MGHRA and CDR2 YSYEKL. Germline trimming cut 4 bases from V and 5 bases from J; bases unmatched to any gene: 7. CDR3 length equals 15 residues. CDR3 DNA: TGCGCCAGCAGCCCCCGGGACAGTGAGACCGGGGAGCTGTTTTTT. Its translation: CASSPRDSETGELFF.

In its sample, this clonotype was seen many times. The genes are TRBV15 and TRBJ2-1; no definite D call. The CDR3 contains 15 residues. Trimming removed 0 bases from V and 7 bases from J, with 13 bases in between. Germline CDR1 LNHNV, CDR2 YYDKDF (reference sequence). CDR3: CATSRDQRVLNEQFF. DNA of the CDR3: TGTGCCACCAGCAGAGATCAAAGGGTTCTAAATGAGCAGTTCTTC.

There are a few counts of this clonotype. This chain joins TRBV7-9 and TRBJ1-1; D gene unclear. Germline CDR1 SEHNR, CDR2 FQNEAQ (reference sequence). The V gene lost 6 bases and the J gene lost 6 bases, with 11 bases spanning the gap. This CDR3 contains 12 residues. CDR3 in DNA: TGTGCCAGCAGTTTTAGTAGGTCTGAAGCTTTCTTT. It specifies CASSFSRSEAFF.

The chain employs TRBV5-1 and TRBJ1-4; D remains unclear. The CDR3 loop spans 15 amino acids. V lost 1 base and J lost 3, with 10 bases in between. From germline, CDR1 is SGHRS and CDR2 YFSETQ. The CDR3 region has the DNA TGCGCCAGCAGCTTGCAGGAAGCTGCTAATGAAAAACTGTTTTTT. As protein: CASSLQEAANEKLFF.

This clonotype was seen ten or more times. J is TRBJ2-7 and V is TRBV5-1; 13 bases are shared with TRBD2. V trimming: 0 bases; J trimming: 4 bases; junction bases outside the gene matches: 1. The CDR3 consists of 15 residues. The V gene's germline CDR1 is SGHRS and CDR2 YFSETQ. Here the CDR3 DNA reads TGCGCCAGCAGCTTGGGGACTAGCGGGAGTTACGAGCAGTACGTC. Its translation is CASSLGTSGSYEQYV.

The table lists this clonotype with many counts. V and J are TRBV7-2 and TRBJ1-4; a weak D match, TRBD1 (5 bases). The CDR3 has 16 residues. Germline V CDR1 and CDR2: SGHTA, FQGNSA. V gave up 1 base and J gave up 0 bases, with 9 bases separating them. The CDR3 bases are TGTGCCAGCAGCTTAGGAAGGGGAGCAACTAATGAAAAACTGTTTTTT. Translated: CASSLGRGATNEKLFF.

This clonotype was seen repeatedly, ten times or more. The chain recombines TRBV7-6 with TRBJ2-1; no reliable D call. CDR3 length equals 15 residues. With 5 bases removed from V and 0 bases from J, the gap between germline ends came to 11 bases. The germline CDR1 and CDR2 sequences are SGHVS and FNYEAQ. The CDR3 bases are TGTGCCAGCAGCATTGACTCAAGCTCCTACAATGAGCAGTTCTTC. Its protein is CASSIDSSSYNEQFF.

The V gene is TRBV14, the J gene TRBJ2-1; TRBD2 aligns across 9 bases. V lost 4 bases, J lost 10 bases, and 5 bases stayed unmatched. Germline V gene sequence: CDR1 SGHDN, CDR2 FVKESK. This CDR3 is built from 13 residues. CDR3 region: CASSPYLAGEQFF. The CDR3 DNA sequence: TGTGCCAGCAGCCCGTATCTAGCGGGAGAGCAGTTCTTC.

This clonotype was seen ten or more times. The chain uses TRBV4-1 and TRBJ1-2, with D maybe TRBD1 (5 bases). CDR3 length: 13 amino acids. Germline CDR1 and CDR2: MGHRA and YSYEKL. The V gene lost 8 bases and the J gene lost 0 bases, with 10 bases spanning the gap. CDR3 nucleotides: TGCGCCAGCTGGGACGGTTCTAACTATGGCTACACCTTC. Encoded protein: CASWDGSNYGYTF.

This clonotype was seen ten or more times. This rearrangement joins TRBV6-1 to TRBJ2-5; TRBD2 aligns across 7 bases. V trimming: 4 bases; J trimming: 5 bases; junction bases outside the gene matches: 7. Germline V gene lookup returns CDR1 MNHNS and CDR2 SASEGT. CDR3 size: 14 residues. In nucleotides, the CDR3 is TGTGCCAGCAGTGGGTCGGTGGGAGGGGAGACCCAGTACTTC. Its protein product is CASSGSVGGETQYF.